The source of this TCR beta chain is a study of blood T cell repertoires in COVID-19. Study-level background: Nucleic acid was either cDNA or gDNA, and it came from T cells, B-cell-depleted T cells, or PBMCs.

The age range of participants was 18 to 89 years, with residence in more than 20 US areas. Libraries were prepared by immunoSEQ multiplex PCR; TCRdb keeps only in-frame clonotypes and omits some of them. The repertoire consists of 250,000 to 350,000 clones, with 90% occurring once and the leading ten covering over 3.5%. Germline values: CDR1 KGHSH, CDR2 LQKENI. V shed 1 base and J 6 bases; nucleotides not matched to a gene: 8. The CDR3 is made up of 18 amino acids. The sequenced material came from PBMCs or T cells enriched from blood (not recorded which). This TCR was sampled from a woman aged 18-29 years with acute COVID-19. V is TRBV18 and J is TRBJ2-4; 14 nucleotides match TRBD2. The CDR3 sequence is CASSPRGLAGVDGNIQYF. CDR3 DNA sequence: TGTGCCAGCTCACCACGGGGACTAGCGGGAGTTGACGGAAACATTCAGTACTTC.